This TCR beta chain was found in a study of CXCR3-negative and CXCR3-positive naive CD8 T cells. Germline V gene data show CDR1 as LNHDA and CDR2 as SQIVND (reference sequence). The CDR3 extends over 13 amino acids. Study results and limitations: Hydrophobicity was higher for TRB CDR3s found in CXCR3-positive naive cells than in CXCR3-negative naive cells. Each naive subset displayed comparably high diversity, whereas memory CD8+ cells displayed much lower diversity.

UMI-labeled TRB cDNA libraries were prepared by 5' RACE. TCRdb reprocessed the 5' RACE reads and keeps a single row for each CDR3 protein, giving no DNA. The listing records approximately 59,000 distinct CDR3 sequences. On this clonotype: Its cognate antigen is unknown.

The V call is TRBV19, the J call TRBJ2-3; TCRdb outputs TRBD2, but without DNA this stays unchecked. This receptor was identified in a human donor in good health. Some clones in this sample may be carry-over from other donors' samples. Specimen: naive CXCR3+ CD8+ T cells from blood. Subset defined: CD45RO-CCR7+CD27+CD95- naive CD8+ T cells expressing CXCR3 (TNR3+). The CDR3 protein is CASSIGGADTQYF.